Shown below are 3 T cell receptor beta chains from a single sample sequenced in a study of T cell responses to AZD1222 COVID-19 vaccine. Data came from immunoSEQ multiplex PCR; TCRdb stores just in-frame clones and leaves some out. The sample records 100,000 to 120,000 clones, 70% to 90% being singletons. The source was peripheral blood, collected on day 0 of AZD1222 vaccination. Source of these receptors: an adult in good health.

This clone was observed a single time. This chain links TRBV4-1 with TRBJ2-7; no clear D. The germline V gene encodes CDR1 MGHRA and CDR2 YSYEKL. Trimming shortened V by 1 base and J by 5 bases, and 18 bases separated the two germline ends. The CDR3 is made up of 16 amino acids. This CDR3 reads CASSQGPDHNRNEQYF. The CDR3 nucleotides read TGCGCCAGCAGCCAAGGACCGGACCATAATAGGAACGAGCAGTACTTC.

The genes are TRBV7-2 and TRBJ2-3; maybe TRBD1 (5 bases). CDR1 is SGHTA, CDR2 FQGNSA, per germline. The CDR3 has 15 residues. The V end lost 1 base, the J end lost 2 bases, and 10 bases lay between the germline ends. The CDR3 sequence is CASSLVAGPTDTQYF. CDR3 nucleotide sequence: TGTGCCAGCAGCTTAGTCGCAGGGCCCACAGATACGCAGTATTTT.

This clone was recorded once. V is TRBV24-1 and J is TRBJ1-5; TRBD1 is a possible D gene (6 bases). This CDR3 has 15 amino acids. Germline-derived CDR1 and CDR2 are KGHDR and SFDVKD. Trimming took off 4 bases at V and 5 bases at J, with 14 bases between the two ends. DNA for the CDR3: TGTGCCACCAGTGACTCTGAGGGGGGGGATCAGCCCCAGCATTTT. Translation: CATSDSEGGDQPQHF.